This TCR beta chain originates from a study of blood T cell repertoires in COVID-19. Overall study context: PBMCs, B-cell-depleted T cells, or T cells were the source of the cDNA or gDNA that made up the material.

Authors' analysis steps: Quantification of nucleated cells was approximated via reference gene primer amplification. Here immunoSEQ multiplex PCR was the method, and the copy in TCRdb shows in-frame clones only, minus some. V, J and clone size are taken as reported in that table, and D and trimming were inferred from the DNA itself. The sample consists of 150,000 to 200,000 clones, 65% to 90% of them appearing once. Germline CDR1 is SEHNR and CDR2 is FQNEAQ (reference sequence). The germline V and J ends were trimmed by 1 base and 7 bases, with 16 bases remaining between them. The CDR3 consists of 15 residues.

The chain joins TRBV7-9 to TRBJ1-1, with D perhaps matching TRBD1 (6 bases). The sequenced material came from peripheral blood. This TCR was sampled from a man between 45 and 60 years old with active or convalescent COVID-19. DNA for the CDR3: TGTGCCAGCAGCTTAGGAGGGGGAGAGCCCCATGAAGCTTTCTTT. Protein sequence: CASSLGGGEPHEAFF.